This paragraph covers one TCR beta chain sequence. This record comes from a study of shared clonotypes between healthy human individuals. Some clones are missing from TCRdb's copy, which holds only in-frame ones; the method was immunoSEQ multiplex PCR. The sample lists about 1 million clones; roughly 75% were seen once. This CDR3 has 15 residues. Germline CDR1 and CDR2: MNHNS and SASEGT. J gave up 8 bases and V 4 bases, and 8 bases lay outside the gene matches. The sequencing sample was made of memory CD4+ T cells sorted from blood. Noted subset: CD45RA-negative fraction. This sequence originates from a young man in good health. The chain employs TRBV6-1 and TRBJ1-4; 9 nucleotides match TRBD1. The CDR3 here is CASSAVGQGVEKLFF. CDR3 in DNA: TGTGCCAGCAGTGCAGTGGGACAGGGAGTGGAAAAACTGTTTTTT.